A single sample gave rise to the 20 T cell receptor beta chains below, sequenced in a study of response to subunit inactivated influenza vaccine. TCRdb re-called the RT-PCR reads with MiXCR, one entry per CDR3 protein. This sample has about half a million distinct CDR3 sequences, with about 25% found just once. Sample: CD4+ T cells sorted from PBMCs, taken more than 4 days after vaccination. All receptors derive from a man aged 45-65 years who received an inactivated influenza vaccine.

J is TRBJ2-5 and V is TRBV5-4, with 10 bases aligning to TRBD2. The germline V gene encodes CDR1 SGHNT and CDR2 YYREEE (reference sequence). This CDR3 contains 15 residues. V shed 3 bases, J shed 7 bases, and the junction held 9 bases outside the gene matches. The CDR3 sequence: CASSSLAGEGSTQYF. The CDR3 DNA sequence: TGTGCCAGCAGCTCTCTAGCGGGGGAAGGGTCGACCCAGTACTTC.

This clonotype turned up a few times. CDR3 in amino acids: CASRASTGGAGELFF. CDR3 bases: TGTGCCAGCAGAGCCTCGACAGGGGGAGCCGGGGAGCTGTTTTTT. This sequence joins TRBV2 and TRBJ2-2, with TRBD1 matching over 9 bases. The ends lost 6 bases at V and 6 bases at J; junction bases unmatched: 8. CDR3 size: 15 residues. In germline, CDR1 is SNHLY, CDR2 FYNNEI.

This clonotype was recorded a few times. The V and J genes are TRBV7-2 and TRBJ2-3; D not certain. This CDR3 is 12 amino acids long. V was trimmed by 3 bases and J by 4 bases, leaving 5 bases between them. Germline loops: CDR1 SGHTA, CDR2 FQGNSA. The CDR3 region is CASSFQADTQYF. The CDR3, as DNA: TGTGCCAGCAGCTTTCAGGCAGATACGCAGTATTTT.

The chain employs TRBV7-2 and TRBJ2-3; TRBD1 or TRBD2 may be the D gene (5 bases each). Germline-derived CDR1 and CDR2 are SGHTA and FQGNSA. The CDR3 totals 12 residues. The V end lost 3 bases, the J end lost 8 bases, and 9 bases lay between the germline ends. CDR3 protein: CASSFRDRTQYF. Here the CDR3 DNA reads TGTGCCAGCAGCTTCCGGGACCGTACGCAGTATTTT.

The chain links TRBV6-6 to TRBJ2-1; D is unclear. Trimming left V 2 bases short and J 6 bases short, with 8 bases between. The germline gives CDR1 MNHNY, CDR2 SVGAGI (reference sequence). The CDR3 extends over 13 amino acids. CDR3 nucleotides: TGTGCCAGCAGTTACCTCCTAGGCAATGAGCAGTTCTTC. This sequence encodes CASSYLLGNEQFF.

This clonotype showed up just a few times. The chain combines TRBV7-8 with TRBJ1-2; 10 nucleotides match TRBD1. This CDR3 contains 16 residues. V was clipped by 5 bases and J by 5 bases; unmatched bases: 11. In germline, CDR1 is SGHVS, CDR2 FQNEAQ. The CDR3 bases are TGTGCCAGCAGCCCTGGACAGGGGGGATTGCCGTATGGCTACACCTTC. Translated, it gives CASSPGQGGLPYGYTF.

The rearrangement links TRBV12-3 or TRBV12-4 to TRBJ2-3; D gene uncertain. The V and J ends lost 2 bases and 1 base respectively, with 4 bases between them. The CDR3 sequence is 13 residues long. In DNA form, the CDR3 reads TGTGCCAGCAGTTTATTCGGCACAGATACGCAGTATTTT. Translated: CASSLFGTDTQYF.

This clonotype was recorded a few times. The rearrangement uses TRBV15 and TRBJ2-5, with D perhaps TRBD1 (6 bases). V lost 1 base, J lost 5 bases, and 11 bases lay in between. Germline V CDR1 and CDR2: LNHNV, YYDKDF (reference sequence). This CDR3 spans 14 amino acids. This CDR3 reads CATSRGGTIETQYF. The CDR3 bases are TGTGCCACCAGCAGAGGTGGGACAATCGAGACCCAGTACTTC.

The genes are TRBV6-4 and TRBJ2-2, with D possibly TRBD1 on 5 matching bases. Trimming stripped 9 bases from V and 5 bases from J, with 19 bases between. Germline V CDR1 and CDR2: MRHNA, SNTAGT. CDR3 length equals 15 residues. The CDR3 reads CARTTADRQTGELFF. The CDR3 DNA reads as TGTGCCAGAACGACGGCAGACAGACAGACCGGGGAGCTGTTTTTT.

Note on this clonotype: Sequence at one end of the junction differs from germline and may be a read error. The V gene is TRBV6-5, the J gene TRBJ2-7, with unresolved D. From germline, CDR1 is MNHEY and CDR2 SVGAGI. This CDR3 has 9 amino acids. The DNA of the CDR3 is TGTGCCAGCAGTTACGAGGACCACTTC. This encodes CASSYEDHF.

The chain couples TRBV14 to TRBJ1-5; D remains ambiguous. The CDR3 extends over 14 amino acids. V was shortened by 1 base and J by 7 bases, with 11 bases between the two germline ends. Germline-derived CDR1 and CDR2 are SGHDN and FVKESK. The CDR3 here is CASSQGRGGQPQHF. The CDR3 region has the DNA TGTGCCAGCAGCCAAGGGCGAGGTGGGCAGCCCCAGCATTTT. Complete variable domain (other parts from reference TRBV14 and TRBJ1-5): EAGVTQFPSHSVIEKGQTVTLRCDPISGHDNLYWYRRVMGKEIKFLLHFVKESKQDESGMPNNRFLAERTGGTYSTLKVQPAELEDSGVYFCASSQGRGGQPQHFGDGTRLSIL.

This clonotype was counted only a few times. The J gene is TRBJ2-2, the V gene TRBV11-2, with unresolved D. Germline V lookup: CDR1 SGHAT, CDR2 FQNNGV. The CDR3 has 14 amino acids. Trimming removed 0 bases from V and 4 bases from J, with 6 bases in between. CDR3 bases: TGTGCCAGCAGCTTAGAAAGGGCCACCGGGGAGCTGTTTTTT. Protein product: CASSLERATGELFF.

This clonotype was seen a few times. The V gene is TRBV20-1, the J gene TRBJ1-1; D possibly corresponds to TRBD1 (5 bases). The CDR3 runs 15 residues. Germline lookup yields CDR1 DFQATT and CDR2 SNEGSKA (reference sequence). V lost 4 bases and J lost 0, with 15 bases in between. Written as DNA, the CDR3 is TGCAGTGCTACCCTTCAGGGACGGATGAACACTGAAGCTTTCTTT. Its protein is CSATLQGRMNTEAFF.

J is TRBJ2-7 and V is TRBV7-2, with a weak D call TRBD2 (6 bases). The V and J ends lost 7 bases and 10 bases respectively, with 20 bases between them. From germline, CDR1 is SGHTA and CDR2 FQGNSA. The CDR3 has 13 amino acids. CDR3 amino acids: CASTYNLGTPQYF. The CDR3 DNA reads as TGTGCCAGCACCTATAACCTCGGGACTCCACAGTACTTC.

The chain carries TRBV4-1 and TRBJ2-2, with 12 bases identical to TRBD1. Germline V gene lookup returns CDR1 MGHRA and CDR2 YSYEKL. J was trimmed by 4 bases and V by 3 bases; bases with no gene match: 6. The CDR3 is 17 residues long. CDR3 nucleotide sequence: TGCGCCAGCAGCCAGAACCGGGACAGGGGGCTCACCGGGGAGCTGTTTTTT. Residues: CASSQNRDRGLTGELFF.

This clonotype turned up a few times. The chain links TRBV5-6 to TRBJ2-2, with D perhaps TRBD1 (6 bases). Per germline, CDR1 SGHDT and CDR2 YYEEEE. Trimming took off 1 base at V and 6 bases at J, with 10 bases between the two ends. The CDR3 consists of 14 residues. In nucleotides, the CDR3 is TGTGCCAGCAGCTTGAACAGGGTTTCCGGGGAGCTGTTTTTT. Residues: CASSLNRVSGELFF.

This clonotype was detected a few times. The V gene is TRBV12-3 or TRBV12-4, the J gene TRBJ2-7, with TRBD2 as a possible D gene (5 bases). The CDR3 is 14 amino acids. V lost 5 bases and J lost 2, with 13 bases in between. The CDR3 nucleotides are TGTGCCAGCAGTCGATCGTCCGGGGCCTACGAGCAGTACTTC. Protein product: CASSRSSGAYEQYF.

V is TRBV24-1 and J is TRBJ2-1, with a possible D match to TRBD1 (6 bases). Germline lookup yields CDR1 KGHDR and CDR2 SFDVKD. Trimming cost V 4 bases and J 0 bases, with 18 bases left between them. CDR3 length: 18 amino acids. Here the CDR3 DNA reads TGTGCCACCAGTGACAAATCCACAATGACAGGCTCCTACAATGAGCAGTTCTTC. It yields the protein CATSDKSTMTGSYNEQFF.

This clonotype was observed a handful of times. The CDR3 loop reads CASSAAGTFTDTQYF. CDR3 bases: TGTGCCAGCAGCGCAGCCGGGACCTTCACAGATACGCAGTATTTT. The chain recombines TRBV7-2 with TRBJ2-3, with D tentatively TRBD1 or TRBD2 (5 bases each). The germline gives CDR1 SGHTA, CDR2 FQGNSA. V lost 5 bases and J lost 2, with 14 bases in between. The CDR3 is 15 residues long.

V is TRBV7-2 and J is TRBJ2-3; D remains unclear. Trimming stripped 5 bases from V and 1 base from J, with 16 bases between. The CDR3 is 16 residues long. CDR1 and CDR2 (germline): SGHTA, FQGNSA. The CDR3 reads CASSETTLRGTDTQYF. CDR3 coding DNA: TGTGCCAGCAGCGAGACAACCCTAAGGGGCACAGATACGCAGTATTTT.